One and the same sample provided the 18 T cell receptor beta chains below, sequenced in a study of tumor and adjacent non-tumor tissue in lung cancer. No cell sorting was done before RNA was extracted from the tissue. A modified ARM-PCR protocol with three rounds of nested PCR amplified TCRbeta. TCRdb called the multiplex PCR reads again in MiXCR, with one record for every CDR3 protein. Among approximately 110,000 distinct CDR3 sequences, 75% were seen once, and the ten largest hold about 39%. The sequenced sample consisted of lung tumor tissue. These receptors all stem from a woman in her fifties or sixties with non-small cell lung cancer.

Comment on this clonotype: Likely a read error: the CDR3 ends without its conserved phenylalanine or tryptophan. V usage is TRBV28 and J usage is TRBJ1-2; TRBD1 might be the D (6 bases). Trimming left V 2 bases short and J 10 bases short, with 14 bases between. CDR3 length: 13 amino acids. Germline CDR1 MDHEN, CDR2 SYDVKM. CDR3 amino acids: CASSLGNRDNYTL. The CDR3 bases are TGTGCCAGCAGTTTAGGAAACAGGGACAACTACACCTTA.

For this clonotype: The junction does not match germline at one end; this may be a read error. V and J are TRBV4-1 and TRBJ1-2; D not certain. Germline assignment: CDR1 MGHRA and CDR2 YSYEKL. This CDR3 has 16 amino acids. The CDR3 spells CASSRKIGASNYGYTF. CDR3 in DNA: TGCGCCAGCAGCCGAAAAATCGGCGCTTCTAACTATGGCTACACTTTC.

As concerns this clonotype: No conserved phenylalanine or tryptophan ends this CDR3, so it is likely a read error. The CDR3 DNA reads as TGCAGTGCTAGAAGGGACCAATACATTGAGCAGTACCTC. This gives the protein CSARRDQYIEQYL. The chain carries TRBV20-1 and TRBJ2-1; D assignment may be TRBD1 or TRBD2 (5 bases each). Near its end, the DNA agrees better with TRBJ2-7, so the J call may be wrong. Germline lookup yields CDR1 DFQATT and CDR2 SNEGSKA (reference sequence). This CDR3 comprises 13 residues.

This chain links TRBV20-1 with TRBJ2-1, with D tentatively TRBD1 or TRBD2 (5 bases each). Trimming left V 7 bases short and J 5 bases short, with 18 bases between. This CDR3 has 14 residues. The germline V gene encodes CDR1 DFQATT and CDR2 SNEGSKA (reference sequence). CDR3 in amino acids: CSGAMGPTNNEQFF. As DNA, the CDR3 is TGCAGTGGCGCGATGGGACCCACTAACAATGAGCAGTTCTTC.

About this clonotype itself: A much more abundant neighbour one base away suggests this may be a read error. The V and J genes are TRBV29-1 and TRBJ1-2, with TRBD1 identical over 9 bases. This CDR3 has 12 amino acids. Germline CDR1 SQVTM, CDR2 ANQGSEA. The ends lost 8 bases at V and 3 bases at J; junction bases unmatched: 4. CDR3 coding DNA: TGCAGCCTCGGGACAGGGCACTATGGCTACACCTTC. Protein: CSLGTGHYGYTF. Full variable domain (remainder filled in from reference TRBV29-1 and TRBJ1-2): SAVISQKPSRDICQRGTSLTIQCQVDSQVTMMFWYRQQPGQSLTLIATANQGSEATYESGFVIDKFPISRPNLTFSTLTVSNMSPEDSSIYLCSLGTGHYGYTFGSGTRLTVV.

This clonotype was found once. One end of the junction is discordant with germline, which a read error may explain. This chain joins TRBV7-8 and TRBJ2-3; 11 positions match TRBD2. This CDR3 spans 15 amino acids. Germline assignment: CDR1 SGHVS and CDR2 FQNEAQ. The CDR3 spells CASSVAGGSTDTQYF. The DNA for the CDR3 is TGTGCCAGCAGCGTAGCGGGGGGGAGCACAGATACGCAGTATTTT.

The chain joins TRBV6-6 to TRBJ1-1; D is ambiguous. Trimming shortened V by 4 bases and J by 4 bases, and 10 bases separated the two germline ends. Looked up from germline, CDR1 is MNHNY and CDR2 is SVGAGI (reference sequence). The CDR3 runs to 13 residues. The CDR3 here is CASSCLDGTEAFF. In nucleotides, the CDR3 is TGTGCCAGCAGTTGCCTGGACGGCACTGAAGCTTTCTTT.

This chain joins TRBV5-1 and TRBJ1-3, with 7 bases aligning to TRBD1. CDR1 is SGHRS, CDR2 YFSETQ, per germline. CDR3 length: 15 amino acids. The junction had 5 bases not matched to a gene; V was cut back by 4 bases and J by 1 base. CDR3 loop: CASSRNRGSGNTIYF. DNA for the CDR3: TGCGCCAGCAGCCGGAACAGGGGATCTGGAAACACCATATATTTT.

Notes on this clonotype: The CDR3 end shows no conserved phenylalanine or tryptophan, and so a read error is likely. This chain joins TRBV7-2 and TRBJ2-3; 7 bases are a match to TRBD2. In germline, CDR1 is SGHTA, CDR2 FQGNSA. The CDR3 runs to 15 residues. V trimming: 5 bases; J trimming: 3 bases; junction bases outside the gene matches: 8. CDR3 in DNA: TGTGCCAGCAGCGCAAGTCGGGGGGAGACAGATACGCAGTATTAT. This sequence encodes CASSASRGETDTQYY.

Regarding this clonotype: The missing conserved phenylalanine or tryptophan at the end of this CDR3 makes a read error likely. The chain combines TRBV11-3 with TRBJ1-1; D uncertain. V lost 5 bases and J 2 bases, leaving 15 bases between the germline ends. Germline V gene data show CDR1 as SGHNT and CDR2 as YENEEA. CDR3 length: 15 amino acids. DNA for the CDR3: TGTGCCAGCAGCCCTTCTCGACGGGTTAACACTGAAGCTTTCCTT. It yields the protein CASSPSRRVNTEAFL.

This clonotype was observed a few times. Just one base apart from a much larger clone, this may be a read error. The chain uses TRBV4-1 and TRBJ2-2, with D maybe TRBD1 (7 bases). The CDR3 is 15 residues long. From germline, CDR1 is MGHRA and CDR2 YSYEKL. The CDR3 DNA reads TGCGCCAGCAGCCAGAACGACAGGGACACCGGGGGGCTGTTTTTT. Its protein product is CASSQNDRDTGGLFF.

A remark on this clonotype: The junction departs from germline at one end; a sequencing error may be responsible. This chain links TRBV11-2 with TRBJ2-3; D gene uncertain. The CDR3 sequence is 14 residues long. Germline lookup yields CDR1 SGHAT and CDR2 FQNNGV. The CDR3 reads CASSLGLVTDRQYF. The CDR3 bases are TGTGCCAGCAGCTTAGGTCTGGTAACAGATAGGCAGTATTTT.

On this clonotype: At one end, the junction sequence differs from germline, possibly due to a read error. This CDR3 is CSVLLPGTGKINTQAFF. CDR3 nucleotides: TGCAGCGTTCTTTTACCCGGGACAGGGAAAATAAACACTCAAGCTTTCTTT. V gene TRBV29-1 combines with J gene TRBJ1-1; TRBD1 agrees at 9 bases. This CDR3 has 17 residues. The V gene's germline CDR1 is SQVTM and CDR2 ANQGSEA.

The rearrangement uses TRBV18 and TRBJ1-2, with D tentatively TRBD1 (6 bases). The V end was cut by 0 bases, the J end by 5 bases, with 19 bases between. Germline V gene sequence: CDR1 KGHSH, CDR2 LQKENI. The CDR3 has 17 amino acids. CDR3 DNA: TGTGCCAGCTCACCACCATCCCCGGGGACATGGATTTATGGCTACACCTTC. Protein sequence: CASSPPSPGTWIYGYTF.

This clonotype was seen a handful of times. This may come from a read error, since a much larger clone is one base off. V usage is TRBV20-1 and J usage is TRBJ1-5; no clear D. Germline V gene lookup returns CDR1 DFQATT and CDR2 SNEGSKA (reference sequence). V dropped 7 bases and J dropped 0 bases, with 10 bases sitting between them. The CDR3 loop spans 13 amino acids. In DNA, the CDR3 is TGCAGTGATAGCGTCAGTAGCAATCAGCCCCAGCATTTT. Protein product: CSDSVSSNQPQHF.

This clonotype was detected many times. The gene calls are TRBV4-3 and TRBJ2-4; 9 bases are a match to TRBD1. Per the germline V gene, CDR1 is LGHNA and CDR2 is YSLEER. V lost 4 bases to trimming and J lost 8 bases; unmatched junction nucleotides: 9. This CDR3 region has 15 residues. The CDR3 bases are TGCGCCAGCAGCCCGGGACAGGGAACCATCGACATTCAGTACTTC. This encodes CASSPGQGTIDIQYF.

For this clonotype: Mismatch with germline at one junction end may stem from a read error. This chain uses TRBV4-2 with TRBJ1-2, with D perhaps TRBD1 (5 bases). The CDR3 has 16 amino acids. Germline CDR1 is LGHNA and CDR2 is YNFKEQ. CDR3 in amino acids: CASSRDQGWANHGYTF. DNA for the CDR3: TGTGCCAGCAGCCGAGATCAGGGATGGGCTAACCATGGCTACACCTTC.

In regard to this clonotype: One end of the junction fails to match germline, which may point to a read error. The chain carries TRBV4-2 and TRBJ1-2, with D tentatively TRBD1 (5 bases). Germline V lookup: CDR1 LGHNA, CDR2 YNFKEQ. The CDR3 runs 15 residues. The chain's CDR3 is CASSRDETSNYRYTF. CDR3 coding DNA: TGTGCCAGCAGCCGGGACGAGACCTCTAACTATCGCTACACCTTC.